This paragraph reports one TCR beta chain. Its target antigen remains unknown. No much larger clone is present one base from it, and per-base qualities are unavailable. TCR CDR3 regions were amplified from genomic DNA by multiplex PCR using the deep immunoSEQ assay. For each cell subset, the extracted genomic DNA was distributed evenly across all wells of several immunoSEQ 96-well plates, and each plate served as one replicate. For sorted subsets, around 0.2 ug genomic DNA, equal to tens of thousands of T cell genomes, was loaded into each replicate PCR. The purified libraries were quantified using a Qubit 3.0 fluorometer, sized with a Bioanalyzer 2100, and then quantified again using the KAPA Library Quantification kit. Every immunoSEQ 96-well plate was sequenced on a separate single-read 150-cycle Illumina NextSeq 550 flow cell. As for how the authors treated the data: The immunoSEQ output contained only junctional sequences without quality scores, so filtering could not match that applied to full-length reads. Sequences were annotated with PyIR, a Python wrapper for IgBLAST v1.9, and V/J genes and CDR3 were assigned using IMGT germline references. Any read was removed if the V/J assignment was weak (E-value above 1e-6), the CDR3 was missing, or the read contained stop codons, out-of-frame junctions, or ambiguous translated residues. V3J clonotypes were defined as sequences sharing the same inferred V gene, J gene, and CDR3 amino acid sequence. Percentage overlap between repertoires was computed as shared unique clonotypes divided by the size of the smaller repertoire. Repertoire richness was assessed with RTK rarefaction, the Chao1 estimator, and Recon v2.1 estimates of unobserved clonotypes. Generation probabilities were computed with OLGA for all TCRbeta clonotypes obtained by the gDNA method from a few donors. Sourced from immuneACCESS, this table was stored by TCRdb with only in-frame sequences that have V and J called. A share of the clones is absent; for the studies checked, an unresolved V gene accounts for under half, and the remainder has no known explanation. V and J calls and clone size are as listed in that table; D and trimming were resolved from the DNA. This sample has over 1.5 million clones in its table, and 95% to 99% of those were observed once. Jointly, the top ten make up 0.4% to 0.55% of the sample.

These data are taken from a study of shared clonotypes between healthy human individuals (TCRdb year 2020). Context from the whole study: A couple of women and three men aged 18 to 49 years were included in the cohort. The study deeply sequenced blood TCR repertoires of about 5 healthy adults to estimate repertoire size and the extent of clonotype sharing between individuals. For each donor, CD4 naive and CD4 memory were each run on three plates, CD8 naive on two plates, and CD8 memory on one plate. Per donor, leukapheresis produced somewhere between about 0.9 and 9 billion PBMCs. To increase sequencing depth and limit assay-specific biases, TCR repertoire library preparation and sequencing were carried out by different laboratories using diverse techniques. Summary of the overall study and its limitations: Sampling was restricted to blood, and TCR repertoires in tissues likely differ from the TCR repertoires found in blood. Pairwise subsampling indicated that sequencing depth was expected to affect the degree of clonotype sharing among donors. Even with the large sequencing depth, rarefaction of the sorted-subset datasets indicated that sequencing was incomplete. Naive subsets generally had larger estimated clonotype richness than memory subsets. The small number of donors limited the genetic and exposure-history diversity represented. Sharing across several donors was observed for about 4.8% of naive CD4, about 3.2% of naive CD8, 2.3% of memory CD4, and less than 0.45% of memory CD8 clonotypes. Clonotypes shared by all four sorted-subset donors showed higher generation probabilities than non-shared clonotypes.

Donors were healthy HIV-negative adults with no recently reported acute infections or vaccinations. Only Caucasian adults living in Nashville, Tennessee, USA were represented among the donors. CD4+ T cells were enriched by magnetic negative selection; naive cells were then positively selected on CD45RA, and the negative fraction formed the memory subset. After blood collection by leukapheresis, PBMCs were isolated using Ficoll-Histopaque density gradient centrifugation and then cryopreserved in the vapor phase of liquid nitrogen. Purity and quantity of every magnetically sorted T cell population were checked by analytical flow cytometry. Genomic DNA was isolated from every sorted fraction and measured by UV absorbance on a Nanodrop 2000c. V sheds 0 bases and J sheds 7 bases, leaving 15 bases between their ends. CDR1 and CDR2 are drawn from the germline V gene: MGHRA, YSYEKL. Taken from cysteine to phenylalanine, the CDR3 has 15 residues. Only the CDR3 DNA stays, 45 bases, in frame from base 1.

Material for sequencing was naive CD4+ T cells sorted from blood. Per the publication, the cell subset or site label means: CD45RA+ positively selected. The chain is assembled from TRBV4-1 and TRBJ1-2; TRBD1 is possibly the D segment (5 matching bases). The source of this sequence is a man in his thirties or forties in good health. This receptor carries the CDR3 CASSQDTDRVFGYTF. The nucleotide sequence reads TGCGCCAGCAGCCAAGATACCGACAGAGTCTTTGGCTACACCTTC.